The TCR beta chain described here comes from a study of blood T cell repertoires in COVID-19 (dated by TCRdb to about 2020). A note on the overall study: Samples from collaborators originated in the United States, Italy and Spain and spanned both the acute and convalescent phases of COVID-19. The material from the prospective study consisted of cDNA or gDNA derived from T cells, B-cell-depleted T cells, or PBMCs. Deeply sampled blood TCRbeta repertoires from subjects exposed to, actively infected with, or recovered from COVID-19 were included in the dataset. A freely available public database, intended as a resource for researchers studying the immune response to SARS-CoV-2, is where the repertoires were released. Samples came from the ongoing ImmuneRACE study (first 160 participants) plus 1,254 subjects from 6 global collaborators. A de-identified subject ID, COVID-19 status, age in years and sex were almost always included in the sample metadata. Where available, HLA class I and class II types were taken from metadata supplied by the sample provider and were not determined by assay-based typing. General study outcomes and caveats: Clinical and demographic metadata were provided uncurated, with the amount varying by source and participant.

Whole blood was collected in K2EDTA tubes by collaborating institutions according to the institutions' own protocols. For TCRbeta analysis, collaborators shipped samples in one of three forms: frozen whole blood, isolated PBMCs, or DNA extracted from either of those sample types. From cysteine to phenylalanine, the CDR3 is 16 amino acids long. Solely the CDR3 DNA is kept, with 48 bases framed from the first base. The germline V gene (reference sequence) supplies CDR1 MNHEY and CDR2 SMNVEV. Trimming leaves V shorter by 6 bases and J shorter by 3 bases, with the junction holding 10 bases beyond the gene matches. Of note for this clone: The antigen it recognizes is unknown. Base qualities are not provided; no much larger clone lies one nucleotide away.

TCRbeta CDR3 regions were amplified from genomic DNA using the immunoSEQ Assay, a bias-controlled multiplex PCR. On the study's bioinformatics: The number of nucleated cells in each sample was estimated from the amplification of reference gene primers within the assay. To quantify the absolute abundance of each unique TCRbeta CDR3 rearrangement, sequence reads were collapsed and filtered. For each sample, productive Simpson clonality was calculated as the square root of Simpson's diversity index over productive rearrangements. TCRdb holds this immuneACCESS table with in-frame rearrangements only. Some clones are missing; in checked studies, unresolved V genes explain under half, and the rest has no known cause. Clonal size and the V and J genes are those of that table, whereas D and trimming came from the DNA. The sample table contains tens of thousands of clones; only one count was recorded for roughly 86% of them. The top ten constitute 7.4% of the sample.

The sequence links TRBV27 to TRBJ2-2; TRBD1 aligns with 7 central bases. Sequencing was performed on peripheral blood. This TCR was recovered from a human donor with acute or convalescent COVID-19. The donor label of this sample is uncertain. The DNA is as follows: TGTGCCAGCAGAAATCCGGGACAGCCATACACCGGGGAGCTGTTTTTT. This is translated as CASRNPGQPYTGELFF.